This TCR beta chain is from a study of molecular identifiers for immune sequencing clone quantification. TCRdb itself ran the PCR reads through MiXCR, one entry per CDR3 protein. The table lists about 640,000 distinct CDR3 sequences, nearly 20% of them singletons. Trimming left V 0 bases short and J 2 bases short, with 11 bases between. The CDR3 spans 15 residues. The germline gives CDR1 SGDLS, CDR2 YYNGEE. In its sample, this clonotype was seen a few times. The receptor was isolated from a human donor in good health. Some libraries in this study had Jurkat cell RNA spiked in. The sequencing input was naive CD8+ T cells from blood, with Jurkat cell RNA spiked in. Stated subset: FACS-sorted CD8+CD4-CCR7+CD45RA+ naive T cells. The chain employs TRBV9 and TRBJ2-5; the D gene is possibly TRBD2 (5 bases). Here the CDR3 reads CASSVVAGSQETQYF. DNA for the CDR3: TGTGCCAGCAGCGTAGTCGCGGGCTCTCAAGAGACCCAGTACTTC.